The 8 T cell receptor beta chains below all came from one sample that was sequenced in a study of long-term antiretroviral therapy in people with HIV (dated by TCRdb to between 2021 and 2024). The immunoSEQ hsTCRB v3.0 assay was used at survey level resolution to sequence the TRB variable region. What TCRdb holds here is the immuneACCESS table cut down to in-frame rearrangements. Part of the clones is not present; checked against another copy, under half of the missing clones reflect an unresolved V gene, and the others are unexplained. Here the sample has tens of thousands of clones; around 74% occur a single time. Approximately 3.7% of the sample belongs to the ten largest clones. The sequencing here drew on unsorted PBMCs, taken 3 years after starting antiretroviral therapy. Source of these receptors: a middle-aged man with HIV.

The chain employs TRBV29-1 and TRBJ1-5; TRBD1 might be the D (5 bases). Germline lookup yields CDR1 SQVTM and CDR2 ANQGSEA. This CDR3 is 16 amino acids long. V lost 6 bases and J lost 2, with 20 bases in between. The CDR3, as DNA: TGCAGCGTAACGGCAGGGACCGGGTTTGGCAATCAGCCCCAGCATTTT. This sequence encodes CSVTAGTGFGNQPQHF.

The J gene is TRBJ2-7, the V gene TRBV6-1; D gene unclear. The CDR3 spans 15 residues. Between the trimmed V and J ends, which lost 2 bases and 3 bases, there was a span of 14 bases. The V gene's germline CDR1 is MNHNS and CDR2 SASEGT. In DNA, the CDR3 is TGTGCCAGCAGTGAAATCTGGATGGGCTTCTACGAGCAGTACTTC. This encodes CASSEIWMGFYEQYF.

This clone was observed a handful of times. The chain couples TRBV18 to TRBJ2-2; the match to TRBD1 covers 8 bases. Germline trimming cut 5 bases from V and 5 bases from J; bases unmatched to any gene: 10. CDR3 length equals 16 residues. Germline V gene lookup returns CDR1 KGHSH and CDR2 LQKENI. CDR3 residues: CASSSPGGARTGELFF. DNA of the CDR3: TGTGCCAGCTCATCCCCAGGGGGCGCAAGAACCGGGGAGCTGTTTTTT.

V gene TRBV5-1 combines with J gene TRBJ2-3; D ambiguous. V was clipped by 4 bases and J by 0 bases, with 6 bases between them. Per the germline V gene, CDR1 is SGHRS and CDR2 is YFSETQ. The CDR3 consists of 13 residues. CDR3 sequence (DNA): TGCGCCAGCAGCCGGCAGAGCACAGATACGCAGTATTTT. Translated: CASSRQSTDTQYF.

The CDR3 here is CASSSNTEAFF. CDR3 DNA: TGTGCCAGCAGTTCCAACACTGAAGCTTTCTTT. This chain links TRBV6-6 with TRBJ1-1; D remains unclear. Germline CDR1 MNHNY, CDR2 SVGAGI (reference sequence). CDR3 size: 11 residues. V shed 4 bases and J shed 2 bases, with 2 bases lying between them.

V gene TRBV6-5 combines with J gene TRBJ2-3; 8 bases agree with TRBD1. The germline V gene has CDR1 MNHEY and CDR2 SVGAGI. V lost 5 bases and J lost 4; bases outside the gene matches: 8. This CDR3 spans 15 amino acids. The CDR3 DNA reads TGTGCCAGCAGTCCCCGGGACAGGTCGTCAGATACGCAGTATTTT. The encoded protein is CASSPRDRSSDTQYF.

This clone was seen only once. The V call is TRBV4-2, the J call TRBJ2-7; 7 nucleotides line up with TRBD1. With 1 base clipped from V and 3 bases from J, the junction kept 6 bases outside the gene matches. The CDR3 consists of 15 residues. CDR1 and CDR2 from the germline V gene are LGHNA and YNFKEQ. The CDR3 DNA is TGTGCCAGCAGCCAAGTCCCCGACAGGGTCTACGAGCAGTACTTC. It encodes CASSQVPDRVYEQYF.

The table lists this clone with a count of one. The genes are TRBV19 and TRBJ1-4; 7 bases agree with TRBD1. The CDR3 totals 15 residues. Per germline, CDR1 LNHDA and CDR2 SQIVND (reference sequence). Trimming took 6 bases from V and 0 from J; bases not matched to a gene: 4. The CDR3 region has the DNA TGTGCCAGTAGCCGAACAGGGGCAACTAATGAAAAACTGTTTTTT. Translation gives CASSRTGATNEKLFF.